The subject of this entry is one T cell receptor beta chain. The germline gives CDR1 SNHLY, CDR2 FYNNEI. V lost 5 bases, J lost 0 bases, and 6 bases stayed unmatched. This CDR3 has 15 residues. The data stem from a study of control samples from healthy donors and cancer patients. Repertoires were generated with immunoSEQ multiplex PCR, while TCRdb's copy carries only in-frame clones and drops some. The sample contains around 100,000 clones, almost 90% of which appear only once. The specimen was blood. This sequence was found in a young man in good health. V gene TRBV2 combines with J gene TRBJ2-7; 8 bases are shared with TRBD1. The DNA of the CDR3 is TGTGCCAGCAGTAAGGGACAGGCGCACTCCTACGAGCAGTACTTC. Translating it yields CASSKGQAHSYEQYF.